This passage covers 7 T cell receptor beta chains from one sample sequenced in a study of blood T cell repertoires in COVID-19. The repertoire was sequenced with immunoSEQ multiplex PCR; TCRdb's copy has only in-frame clones and lacks some. Among some 170,000 clones listed, approximately 85% were seen once. The source material was PBMCs or T cells enriched from blood (not recorded which). The receptors were sampled from a man in his forties who had recovered from COVID-19.

The V and J genes are TRBV5-5 and TRBJ2-2; 7 bases fit TRBD1. Looked up from germline, CDR1 is SGHKS and CDR2 is YYEKEE (reference sequence). This CDR3 comprises 15 residues. The J segment lost 7 bases and the V segment lost 2 bases, leaving 8 bases of the junction unmatched. The CDR3 reads CASSLRQGYDGELFF. CDR3 sequence (DNA): TGTGCCAGCAGCTTAAGACAGGGTTATGACGGGGAGCTGTTTTTT.

The rearrangement joins TRBV6-5 to TRBJ1-5; no reliable D call. The length of the CDR3 is 14 residues. Germline values: CDR1 MNHEY, CDR2 SVGAGI. Between the trimmed V and J ends, which lost 2 bases and 0 bases, there was a span of 5 bases. CDR3 DNA sequence: TGTGCCAGCAGTTACGACAATAGCAATCAGCCCCAGCATTTT. Its translation: CASSYDNSNQPQHF.

The DNA for the CDR3 is TGTGCCAGCAGCCCCTCGTTCGGGGGAAAACTGTTTTTT. Its protein product is CASSPSFGGKLFF. The chain joins TRBV11-3 to TRBJ1-4; tentative D call: TRBD1 (5 bases). Germline assignment: CDR1 SGHNT and CDR2 YENEEA. This CDR3 comprises 13 residues. V shed 5 bases and J shed 10 bases, with 14 bases lying between them.

V gene TRBV11-2 combines with J gene TRBJ2-5, with D tentatively TRBD1 (5 bases). The V and J ends lost 1 base and 1 base respectively, with 10 bases between them. Germline assignment: CDR1 SGHAT and CDR2 FQNNGV. The CDR3 contains 15 residues. CDR3 sequence reads: CASSLGWQGQETQYF. The CDR3 DNA is TGTGCCAGCAGCTTAGGATGGCAGGGCCAAGAGACCCAGTACTTC.

The genes are TRBV28 and TRBJ2-6; D might be TRBD1 (6 bases). CDR1 and CDR2 (germline): MDHEN, SYDVKM. The length of the CDR3 is 15 residues. V lost 3 bases and J 1 base, leaving 7 bases between the germline ends. This CDR3 is CASSFRGSGANVLTF. The CDR3 DNA reads TGTGCCAGCAGTTTCAGGGGTTCTGGGGCCAACGTCCTGACTTTC.

This chain joins TRBV4-2 and TRBJ2-1, with D unresolved. CDR3 size: 17 residues. Germline CDR1 LGHNA, CDR2 YNFKEQ. V lost 0 bases and J lost 4, with 16 bases in between. The CDR3, as DNA: TGTGCCAGCAGCCAAGAAGGCCAACGCAGCGCTTACAATGAGCAGTTCTTC. This gives the protein CASSQEGQRSAYNEQFF.

The rearrangement joins TRBV11-2 to TRBJ1-1; possible D gene TRBD1, 5 bases. Germline V gives CDR1 SGHAT, CDR2 FQNNGV. The CDR3 has 14 amino acids. Between the trimmed V and J ends, which lost 0 bases and 6 bases, there was a span of 11 bases. The CDR3 DNA reads TGTGCCAGCAGCTTAGACCCACGGGGGGCTGAAGCTTTCTTT. The encoded protein is CASSLDPRGAEAFF.